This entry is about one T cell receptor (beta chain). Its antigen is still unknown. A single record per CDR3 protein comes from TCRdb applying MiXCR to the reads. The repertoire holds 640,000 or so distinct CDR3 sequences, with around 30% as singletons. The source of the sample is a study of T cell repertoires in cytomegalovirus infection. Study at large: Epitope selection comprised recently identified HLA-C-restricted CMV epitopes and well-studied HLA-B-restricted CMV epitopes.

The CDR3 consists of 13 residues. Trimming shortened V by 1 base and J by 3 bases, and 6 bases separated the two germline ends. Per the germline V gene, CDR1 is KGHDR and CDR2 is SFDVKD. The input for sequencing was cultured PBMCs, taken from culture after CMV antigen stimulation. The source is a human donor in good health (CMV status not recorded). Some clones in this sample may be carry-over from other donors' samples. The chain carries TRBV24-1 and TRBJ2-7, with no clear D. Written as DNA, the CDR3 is TGTGCCACCAGTGATTTTACGGGCTACGAGCAGTACTTC. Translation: CATSDFTGYEQYF.